Listed here are 8 T cell receptor beta chains from one sample, sequenced in a study of T cell repertoires in ileal Crohn's disease. TCRdb's copy holds only in-frame clones and misses some; the assay was immunoSEQ multiplex PCR. The sample gives about 16,000 clones, about 91% of which show up once; 4.5% to 6% is in the top ten. The sample taken for sequencing was ileal tissue. These receptors came from an adult with Crohn's disease.

The rearrangement uses TRBV6-1 and TRBJ2-7; D gene unclear. Per the germline V gene, CDR1 is MNHNS and CDR2 is SASEGT. CDR3 length: 11 amino acids. V lost 3 bases and J 6 bases, leaving 6 bases between the germline ends. The CDR3 region has the DNA TGTGCCAGCAGTGACCCGGGCGAGCAGTACTTC. It is translated as CASSDPGEQYF.

The rearrangement uses TRBV5-4 and TRBJ1-2; D uncertain. This CDR3 has 14 residues. V was trimmed by 0 bases and J by 1 base, leaving 7 bases between them. CDR1 is SGHNT, CDR2 YYREEE, per germline (reference sequence). DNA of the CDR3: TGTGCCAGCAGCTTGGCCTCGGTTAACTATGGCTACACCTTC. Encoded protein: CASSLASVNYGYTF.

This clone has just a few counts. The rearrangement uses TRBV5-1 and TRBJ2-7; 7 bases fit TRBD1. CDR1 and CDR2 from the germline V gene are SGHRS and YFSETQ. This CDR3 contains 15 residues. V was clipped by 4 bases and J by 0 bases; unmatched bases: 7. This CDR3 reads CASSAQTGPSYEQYF. The CDR3 region has the DNA TGCGCCAGCAGCGCCCAGACAGGGCCCTCCTACGAGCAGTACTTC.

This clone occurred a few times. This chain uses TRBV28 with TRBJ2-7, with 12 bases lining up with TRBD2. Trimming cost V 5 bases and J 6 bases; bases outside gene matches: 8. The germline V gene encodes CDR1 MDHEN and CDR2 SYDVKM. This CDR3 spans 15 amino acids. CDR3 protein: CASSRASGRAGEQYF. DNA for the CDR3: TGTGCCAGCAGTCGAGCTAGCGGGAGGGCCGGCGAGCAGTACTTC.

V usage is TRBV2 and J usage is TRBJ2-2; possibly TRBD2 for D (5 bases). V was trimmed by 7 bases and J by 4 bases, leaving 10 bases between them. CDR1 and CDR2 (germline): SNHLY, FYNNEI. This CDR3 has 13 residues. CDR3 in amino acids: CASIPGSTGELFF. CDR3 DNA sequence: TGTGCCAGCATCCCGGGGAGCACCGGGGAGCTGTTTTTT.

The J gene is TRBJ2-6, the V gene TRBV2, with D perhaps TRBD2 (5 bases). Trimming left V 2 bases short and J 4 bases short, with 9 bases between. The germline gives CDR1 SNHLY, CDR2 FYNNEI. This CDR3 region has 15 residues. This CDR3 reads CASSERGSGANVLTF. As DNA, the CDR3 is TGTGCCAGCAGTGAACGGGGATCCGGGGCCAACGTCCTGACTTTC. The full variable domain, completed using reference TRBV2 and TRBJ2-6, is EPEVTQTPSHQVTQMGQEVILRCVPISNHLYFYWYRQILGQKVEFLVSFYNNEISEKSEIFDDQFSVERPDGSNFTLKIRSTKLEDSAMYFCASSERGSGANVLTFGAGSRLTVL.

The chain is built from TRBV2 and TRBJ2-7; D perhaps matches TRBD1 (6 bases). V lost 7 bases and J lost 0, with 16 bases in between. The CDR3 runs to 15 residues. Germline assignment: CDR1 SNHLY and CDR2 FYNNEI. For the CDR3, the DNA is TGTGCCAGCACTTCCGACAGGTTGAGCTCCTACGAGCAGTACTTC. Translation: CASTSDRLSSYEQYF.

V gene TRBV29-1 combines with J gene TRBJ1-5, with 7 bases matching TRBD1. With V trimmed by 6 bases and J by 1 base, 3 bases remained unmatched. The V gene's germline CDR1 is SQVTM and CDR2 ANQGSEA. CDR3 length equals 13 residues. In DNA, the CDR3 is TGCAGCGTCCAACAGGGGAGCAATCAGCCCCAGCATTTT. Protein: CSVQQGSNQPQHF.